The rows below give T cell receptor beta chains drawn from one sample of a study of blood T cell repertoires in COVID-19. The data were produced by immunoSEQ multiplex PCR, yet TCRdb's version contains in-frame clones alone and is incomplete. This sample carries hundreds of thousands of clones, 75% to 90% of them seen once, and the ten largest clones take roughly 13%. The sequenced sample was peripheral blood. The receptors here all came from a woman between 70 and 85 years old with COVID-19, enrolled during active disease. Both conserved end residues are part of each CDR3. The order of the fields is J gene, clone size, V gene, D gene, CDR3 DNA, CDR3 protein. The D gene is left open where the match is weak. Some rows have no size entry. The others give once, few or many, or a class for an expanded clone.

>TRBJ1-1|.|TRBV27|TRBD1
TGTGCCACCCGCCAGGGGGAGAACACTGAAGCTTTCTTT
CATRQGENTEAFF
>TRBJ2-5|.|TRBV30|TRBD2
TGTGCCTGGGCTCTAGCGGGGGGGACCCAGTACTTC
CAWALAGGTQYF
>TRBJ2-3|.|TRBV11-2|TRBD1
TGTGCCAGCAGCCCCCCCTGGACAGGAAAAGGCACAGATACGCAGTATTTT
CASSPPWTGKGTDTQYF
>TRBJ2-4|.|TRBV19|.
TGTGCCAGTAGTTCTATACAGGGAGCGGGGCCTAACATTCAGTACTTC
CASSSIQGAGPNIQYF
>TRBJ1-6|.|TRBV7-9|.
TGTGCCAGCAGCTCGGGAGGGGATGATTCACCCCTCCACTTT
CASSSGGDDSPLHF
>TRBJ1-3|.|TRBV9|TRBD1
TGTGCCAGCAGCCTAGGGGGCAGCGGGGAAGGAAACACCATATATTTT
CASSLGGSGEGNTIYF
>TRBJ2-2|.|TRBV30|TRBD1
TGTGCCTGGAGTCCGGGACAGGGGGACACCGGGGAGCTGTTTTTT
CAWSPGQGDTGELFF
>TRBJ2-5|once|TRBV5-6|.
TGTGCAACCCAAAGACAGAACCAAGAGACCCAGTACTTC
CATQRQNQETQYF
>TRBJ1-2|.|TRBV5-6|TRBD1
TGTGCCAGCAGCTTCGGGACAGGAGAGAGTGGCTACACCTTC
CASSFGTGESGYTF
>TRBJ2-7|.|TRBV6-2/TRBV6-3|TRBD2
TGTGCCAGCAGTTACTCGCTTGGGAGGGGCTGGGAGCAGTACTTC
CASSYSLGRGWEQYF
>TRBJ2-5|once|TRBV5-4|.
TGTGCCAGCAGCCTGGGGGCGGGGGTCGGCACACAAGAGACCCAGTACTTC
CASSLGAGVGTQETQYF
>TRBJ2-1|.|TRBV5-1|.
TGCGCCAGCAGCTACACTGGGGGGAATGAGCAGTTCTTC
CASSYTGGNEQFF
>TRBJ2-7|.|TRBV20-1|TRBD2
TGCAGTGCTAGTCGACCGACTAGCGGGGTTCACGAGCAGTACTTC
CSASRPTSGVHEQYF
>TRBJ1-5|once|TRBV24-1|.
TGTGCCACCAGTGATATTTATAGCAATCAGCCCCAGCATTTT
CATSDIYSNQPQHF
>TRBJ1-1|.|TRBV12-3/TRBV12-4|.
TGTGCCAGCAGCCCGGGCGGGGTGGCAGCTTTCTTT
CASSPGGVAAFF
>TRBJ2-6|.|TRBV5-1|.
TGCGCCAGCAGCTTGGTCGAGTCTGGGGCCAACGTCCTGACTTTC
CASSLVESGANVLTF
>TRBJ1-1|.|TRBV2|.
TGTGCCATCCCATTAGAGACAGAGAACACTGAAGCTTTCTTT
CAIPLETENTEAFF
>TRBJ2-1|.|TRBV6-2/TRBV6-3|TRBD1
TGTGCCAGCAGTTACCGCCCCACGGACAGGTACAATGAGCAGTTCTTC
CASSYRPTDRYNEQFF
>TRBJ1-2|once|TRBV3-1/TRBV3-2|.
TGTGCCAGCAGCCAAGGGGCAGGGAAGAGGTCTAACTATGGCTACACCTTC
CASSQGAGKRSNYGYTF
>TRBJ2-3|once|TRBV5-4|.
TGTGCCAGCAGCCAAGGACTGCTCACAGATACGCAGTATTTT
CASSQGLLTDTQYF
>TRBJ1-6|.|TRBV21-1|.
TGTGCCAGCAGAAACCCGACGGGGGACAATTCACCCCTCCACTTT
CASRNPTGDNSPLHF
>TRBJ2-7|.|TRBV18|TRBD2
TGTGCCAGCTCACTTCAGCGGGGGGGCCCCTACGAGCAGTACTTC
CASSLQRGGPYEQYF
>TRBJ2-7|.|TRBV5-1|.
TGCGCCAGCAGCTTGGGTACAGGGCTAGCGGCACTCTCCTACGAGCAGTACTTC
CASSLGTGLAALSYEQYF
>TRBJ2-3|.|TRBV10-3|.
TGTGCCATCAGTGCCCGGGGAACAGGGCAGACAGATACGCAGTATTTT
CAISARGTGQTDTQYF
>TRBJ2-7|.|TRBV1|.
TGCACCAGCAGCCAAGAAGTTGTGACGAGGTACGAGCAGTACTTC
CTSSQEVVTRYEQYF
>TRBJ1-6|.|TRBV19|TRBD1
TGTGCCAGTAGTATGCGAGGGACAGCTGATTCACCCCTCCACTTT
CASSMRGTADSPLHF
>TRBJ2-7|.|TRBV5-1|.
TGCGCCAGCAGCTTGGCCGAGGCGGTCCACGAGCAGTACTTC
CASSLAEAVHEQYF
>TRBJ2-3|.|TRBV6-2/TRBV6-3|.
TGTGCCAGCAGTCTTCAGAGGGATACGCAGTATTTT
CASSLQRDTQYF
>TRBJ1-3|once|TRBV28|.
TGTGCCAGCAGCCGGGGCTCTGGAAACACCATATATTTT
CASSRGSGNTIYF
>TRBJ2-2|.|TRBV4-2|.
TGTGCCAGCAGACTCAGGGACACCGGGGAGCTGTTTTTT
CASRLRDTGELFF
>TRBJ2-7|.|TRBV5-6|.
TGTGCCAGCAGCTTGGGGACACCGATCGAGCAGTACTTC
CASSLGTPIEQYF
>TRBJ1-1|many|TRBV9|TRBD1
TGTGCCAGCAGCGGGACAGGGGGGCCGGGCGTTGAAGCTTTCTTT
CASSGTGGPGVEAFF
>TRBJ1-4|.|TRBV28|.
TGTGCCAGCAGTAGAATCGCCGGGGGGACTAATGAAAAACTGTTTTTT
CASSRIAGGTNEKLFF
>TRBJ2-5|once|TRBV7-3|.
TGTGCCAGCAGCCAAGGGACACATCCCCAAGAGACCCAGTACTTC
CASSQGTHPQETQYF
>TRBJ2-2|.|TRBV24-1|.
TGTGCCACCAGTGACACCACAGGGCGGCGGGTTACCGGGGAGCTGTTTTTT
CATSDTTGRRVTGELFF
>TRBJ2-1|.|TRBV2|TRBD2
TGTGCCAGCAGTGCTCTAGCGGGGTCCTACAATGAGCAGTTCTTC
CASSALAGSYNEQFF
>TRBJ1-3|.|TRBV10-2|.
TGCGCCAGCAGTCCTAGGGACACATCTGGAAACACCATATATTTT
CASSPRDTSGNTIYF
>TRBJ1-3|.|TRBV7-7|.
TGTGCCAGCAGCGTAGACAGCAGCCAAGGAAACACCATATATTTT
CASSVDSSQGNTIYF
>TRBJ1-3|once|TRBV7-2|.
TGTGCCAGCAGCGTTTTATCTGGAAACACCATATATTTT
CASSVLSGNTIYF
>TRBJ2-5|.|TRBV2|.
TGTGCCACCCTCCAGGGTCAAGAGACCCAGTACTTC
CATLQGQETQYF
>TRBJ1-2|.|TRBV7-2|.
TGTGCCAGCAGCTTATGTGAGTATGGCTACACCTTC
CASSLCEYGYTF
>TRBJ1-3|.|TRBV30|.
TGTGCCTGGAGTGTGGCCGATGGAAACACCATATATTTT
CAWSVADGNTIYF
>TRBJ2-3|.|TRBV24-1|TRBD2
TGTGCCACCGAGGAAGGGGGACTAGCGGGGATCACAGATACGCAGTATTTT
CATEEGGLAGITDTQYF
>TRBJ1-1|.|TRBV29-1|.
TGCAGCGCTGCTGGCGGGGTGAGCACTGAAGCTTTCTTT
CSAAGGVSTEAFF
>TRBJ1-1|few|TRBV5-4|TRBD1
TGTGCCAGCAGATTGAGAGGGGGCGACACTGAAGCTTTCTTT
CASRLRGGDTEAFF
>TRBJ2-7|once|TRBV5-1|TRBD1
TGCGCCAGCAGCTTGGTAGGAGGGACAGGGGTGGAATACGAGCAGTACTTC
CASSLVGGTGVEYEQYF
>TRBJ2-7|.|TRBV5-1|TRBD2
TGCGCCAGCAGCCTTAGCGGGGTTGGGACCTACGAGCAGTACTTC
CASSLSGVGTYEQYF
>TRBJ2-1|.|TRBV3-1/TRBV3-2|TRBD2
TGTGCCAGCAGCCTAATAGCGGGCTCCTACAATGAGCAGTTCTTC
CASSLIAGSYNEQFF
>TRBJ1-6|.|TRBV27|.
TGTGCCAGCAGTTACAACCGGGACTCCTACTCACCCCTCCACTTT
CASSYNRDSYSPLHF
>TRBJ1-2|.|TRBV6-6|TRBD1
TGTGCCAGCAGTCTGACAGGGGAAAACTATGGCTACACCTTC
CASSLTGENYGYTF
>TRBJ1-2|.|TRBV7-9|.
TGTGCCAGCAGCTCTACAGGGATGTACTATGGCTACACCTTC
CASSSTGMYYGYTF
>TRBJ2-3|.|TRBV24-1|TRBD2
TGTGCCACCAGTGACTTTAGCGGGGGCACAGATACGCAGTATTTT
CATSDFSGGTDTQYF
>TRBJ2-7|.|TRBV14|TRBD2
TGTGCCAGCAGCCAAGAAGGGGTTTGGAGCGGGGGCTTCTACGAGCAGTACTTC
CASSQEGVWSGGFYEQYF
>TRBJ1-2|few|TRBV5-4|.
TGTGCCAGCAGACAGGACCTAACTGACTATGGCTACACCTTC
CASRQDLTDYGYTF
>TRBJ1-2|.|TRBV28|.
TGTGCCAGCAGTTTGGGGCAGTCAAACTATGGCTACACCTTC
CASSLGQSNYGYTF
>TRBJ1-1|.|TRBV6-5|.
TGTGCCAGCAGTAGACAGGAAGCTTTCTTT
CASSRQEAFF